One T cell receptor beta chain is described in this entry. No antigen is known for it. The same CDR3 arises from other DNA sequences in this sample as well. This CDR3 region has 12 residues. Germline values: CDR1 SNHLY, CDR2 FYNNEI. V lost 6 bases, J lost 3 bases, and 2 bases stayed unmatched. Data came from immunoSEQ multiplex PCR; TCRdb stores just in-frame clones and leaves some out. The sample yields about 150,000 clones, about nine tenths seen once. These data come from a study of T cell responses to AZD1222 COVID-19 vaccine. Overall study results and limits: Among spike-specific TCRs, nearly half reportedly target unmutated variant regions. Vaccine-associated CD4 TCRs spanned spike, dominant at 160-218 and 743-854.

This rearrangement joins TRBV2 to TRBJ2-7; TRBD1 matches 7 bases. The sequence was collected from an adult who received the AZD1222 COVID-19 vaccine. This specimen was peripheral blood, taken 28 days after the second AZD1222 dose. The CDR3 DNA reads TGTGCCAGCAGGGGGGACAGCTACGAGCAGTACTTC. It specifies CASRGDSYEQYF.